The TCR beta chain described here comes from a study of regulatory T cells in long-lasting Graves disease. This clonotype was observed at least ten times. V lost 6 bases and J lost 0, with 9 bases in between. CDR3 length: 14 amino acids. The time point is: newly diagnosed GD, antithyroid drugs for less than 3 months. The TCR library was made from RNA extracted from PBMCs. For TCR beta, libraries came from iRepertoire HTBI primers and Arm-PCR of CDR3 regions. TCRdb re-called the multiplex PCR reads through MiXCR, storing one row per CDR3 protein. Found here are 530,000 or so distinct CDR3 sequences, roughly a sixth of them singletons; the top ten hold 12%. In addition, the sample was reused for a study of T cells in Graves' hyperthyroidism and ophthalmopathy. That study adds: Clinicians diagnosed patients from clinical symptoms, serum thyroxine and TRAb, thyroid ultrasound and orbital computed tomography. Researchers ran a first-round RT-PCR on the TCR CDR3 using the HTBI primer set.

V usage is TRBV12-3 or TRBV12-4 and J usage is TRBJ2-1; D remains ambiguous. The sequencing used peripheral blood mononuclear cells (PBMCs), collected at new diagnosis, from a patient treated with antithyroid drugs. The sequence came from a man aged 18 to 35 with Graves disease. CDR3 bases: TGTGCCAGCAGAGGCAGAGGCTCCTACAATGAGCAGTTCTTC. It codes for CASRGRGSYNEQFF.